This T cell receptor (beta chain) was obtained from a study of T-cell reconstitution after alpha-beta-depleted transplantation in children. Findings and limits, study-wide: Reportedly, alpha-beta T cells present about two months post-transplant originated from several hundred expanded clones of graft origin. Once a year had passed after transplant, T-cell counts and diversity came mostly from newly produced T cells. Surviving recipient T cells and thymic progenitors produced the high day-60 TCRbeta diversity seen in some patients.

A TCRbeta library incorporating unique molecular identifiers was prepared. Each CDR3 protein gets one entry after TCRdb re-called the PCR reads with MiXCR. Here the sample spans some 350,000 distinct CDR3 sequences, under 20% being singletons. Comments on this clonotype: The antigen remains undetermined.

CDR1 and CDR2 from the germline V gene are SGHVS and FNYEAQ. V shed 1 base and J shed 4 bases, with 10 bases lying between them. The CDR3 has 14 amino acids. The chain links TRBV7-6 to TRBJ1-2; D perhaps matches TRBD1 (5 bases). Sequences were derived from PBMCs, mostly from graft donor cells, sampled 360 days after TCRalphabeta/CD19-depleted stem cell transplant. The sequence came from a male patient aged 2 to 9 who had a stem cell transplant for acute lymphoblastic leukemia, so the T cells may come from the graft donor. CDR3 amino acids: CASSLGQGTYGYTF. The CDR3 DNA reads as TGTGCCAGCAGCTTAGGGCAGGGCACCTATGGCTACACCTTC.